What follows are 7 T cell receptor beta chains derived from one specimen sequenced in a study of blood T cell repertoires in COVID-19. Clones were sequenced by immunoSEQ multiplex PCR, and TCRdb holds only the in-frame ones, with some missing. The profile shows some 47,000 clones, approximately 90% of them singletons. Sequencing used peripheral blood. These receptors originate from a man aged 70 or older with acute or convalescent COVID-19.

This chain connects TRBV7-6 to TRBJ2-3; the D gene is possibly TRBD2 (6 bases). Trimming cost V 1 base and J 4 bases, with 9 bases left between them. The germline CDR1 and CDR2 sequences are SGHVS and FNYEAQ. The CDR3 covers 14 residues. The CDR3 sequence: CASSLGRGSDTQYF. The CDR3, as DNA: TGTGCCAGCAGCTTAGGTCGGGGGTCAGATACGCAGTATTTT. The full variable domain, with the rest looked up from reference TRBV7-6 and TRBJ2-3, is GAGVSQSPRYKVTKRGQDVALRCDPISGHVSLYWYRQALGQGPEFLTYFNYEAQQDKSGLPNDRFSAERPEGSISTLTIQRTEQRDSAMYRCASSLGRGSDTQYFGPGTRLTVL.

J is TRBJ2-3 and V is TRBV9; a possible D gene is TRBD2 (7 bases). Germline assignment: CDR1 SGDLS and CDR2 YYNGEE. The V gene lost 4 bases and the J gene lost 1 base, with 19 bases spanning the gap. The CDR3 loop spans 17 amino acids. The CDR3 reads CASSLRTLGGGTDTQYF. The CDR3 bases are TGTGCCAGCAGCCTTAGGACACTAGGGGGGGGCACAGATACGCAGTATTTT.

This clone was seen a single time. J is TRBJ2-2 and V is TRBV6-6; 8 nucleotides agree with TRBD2. J was trimmed by 7 bases and V by 7 bases; bases with no gene match: 11. The germline V gene has CDR1 MNHNY and CDR2 SVGAGI (reference sequence). This CDR3 has 15 amino acids. In DNA form, the CDR3 reads TGTGCCAGCACAAAGCGGGGGATTGGTAACGGGGAGCTGTTTTTT. It specifies CASTKRGIGNGELFF.

V usage is TRBV28 and J usage is TRBJ2-5; possible D gene TRBD1, 5 bases. CDR3 size: 13 residues. CDR1 MDHEN and CDR2 SYDVKM come from the germline V gene. The V and J ends lost 6 bases and 5 bases respectively, with 13 bases between them. The CDR3 sequence is CASRSQGLETQYF. DNA of the CDR3: TGTGCCAGCAGATCGCAGGGCCTGGAGACCCAGTACTTC.

The chain has TRBV7-3 and TRBJ2-6; the D is unclear. V was trimmed by 4 bases and J by 1 base, leaving 2 bases between them. This CDR3 is 13 amino acids long. The germline gives CDR1 SGHTA, CDR2 FQGTGA. The CDR3 loop is CASSSSGANVLTF. The CDR3 DNA reads as TGTGCCAGCAGCTCTTCTGGGGCCAACGTCCTGACTTTC.

This sequence joins TRBV2 and TRBJ1-5; 12 bases are a match to TRBD1. Trimming removed 6 bases from V and 6 bases from J; junction bases left unmatched: 3. The germline V gene has CDR1 SNHLY and CDR2 FYNNEI. CDR3 length: 14 residues. The CDR3 coding sequence is TGTGCCAGCAGCGGGACAGGGGGCTTTCAGCCCCAGCATTTT. Residues: CASSGTGGFQPQHF. Full variable domain (outside the CDR3, taken from reference TRBV2 and TRBJ1-5): EPEVTQTPSHQVTQMGQEVILRCVPISNHLYFYWYRQILGQKVEFLVSFYNNEISEKSEIFDDQFSVERPDGSNFTLKIRSTKLEDSAMYFCASSGTGGFQPQHFGDGTRLSIL.

The table lists this clone with a few counts. V and J are TRBV6-6 and TRBJ1-5; possibly TRBD1 for D (6 bases). The germline gives CDR1 MNHNY, CDR2 SVGAGI (reference sequence). This CDR3 contains 16 residues. Trimming removed 5 bases at V and 3 bases at J, with 17 bases between. The CDR3 is CASSRGTSGFNQPQHF. The CDR3 DNA sequence: TGTGCCAGCAGTAGAGGGACATCTGGATTCAATCAGCCCCAGCATTTT.